The 15 T cell receptor beta chains reported below all come from one sample, sequenced in a study of cytomegalovirus exposure and HLA in healthy donors (TCRdb year 2017). The method behind the library was the immunoSEQ multiplex PCR assay. A mixture of 60 forward primers for TCR Vbeta segments and 13 reverse primers for TCR Jbeta segments was used in the multiplex PCR. TCRdb retrieved this table from immuneACCESS and kept in-frame rearrangements only. Not all clones are present; in checked studies, unresolved V genes account for under half, and no reason is known for the remainder. For this sample the table gives some 190,000 clones, of which 80% to 90% were detected only once. The top ten clonotypes cover 2% to 3% of the sample. The sequenced sample was PBMCs. These receptors originate from a male donor in good health and CMV-seronegative.

This rearrangement joins TRBV6-6 to TRBJ1-2; D call uncertain. The CDR3 covers 15 residues. Deletions cut 0 bases from V and 1 base from J, with 9 bases between. Germline V gene sequence: CDR1 MNHNY, CDR2 SVGAGI (reference sequence). The DNA for the CDR3 is TGTGCCAGCAGTTACTCGACCACAGATAACTATGGCTACACCTTC. Protein sequence: CASSYSTTDNYGYTF.

CDR3 DNA sequence: TGTGCCAGCAGCTTGGAGCGCGGACTGTACGAGCAGTACTTC. It codes for CASSLERGLYEQYF. V and J are TRBV5-4 and TRBJ2-7, with D perhaps matching TRBD2 (5 bases). The ends were cut back, 0 bases at V and 4 bases at J, with 11 bases in the middle. Germline V lookup: CDR1 SGHNT, CDR2 YYREEE (reference sequence). The CDR3 contains 14 residues.

The rearrangement uses TRBV4-3 and TRBJ2-7, with TRBD2 matching over 7 bases. Germline CDR1 and CDR2: LGHNA and YSLEER. This CDR3 is built from 15 residues. V lost 6 bases and J lost 2; bases outside the gene matches: 10. Here the CDR3 reads CASSLGTTRAYEQYF. CDR3 in DNA: TGCGCCAGCAGTCTCGGGACTACAAGGGCCTACGAGCAGTACTTC.

The chain is built from TRBV5-8 and TRBJ2-3; D call uncertain. The ends were cut back, 2 bases at V and 2 bases at J, with 6 bases in the middle. CDR1 and CDR2 from the germline V gene are SGHTS and YDEGEE. CDR3 size: 13 residues. The CDR3 region has the DNA TGTGCCAGCAGCTTCGACATCACAGATACGCAGTATTTT. As protein: CASSFDITDTQYF.

This chain connects TRBV4-1 to TRBJ2-2; TRBD1 agrees at 12 bases. Germline V lookup: CDR1 MGHRA, CDR2 YSYEKL. CDR3 length equals 18 residues. V gave up 0 bases and J gave up 3 bases; unmatched junction bases: 5. The CDR3 is CASSQEGTGGFDTGELFF. The CDR3 coding sequence is TGCGCCAGCAGCCAAGAGGGGACAGGGGGCTTCGACACCGGGGAGCTGTTTTTT.

This chain connects TRBV7-2 to TRBJ2-5; 12 bases line up with TRBD1. The V gene's germline CDR1 is SGHTA and CDR2 FQGNSA. The CDR3 is 15 amino acids. V was clipped by 5 bases and J by 5 bases; unmatched bases: 6. This CDR3 is CASSPGQGARETQYF. The CDR3 DNA is TGTGCCAGCAGCCCGGGACAGGGGGCTCGTGAGACCCAGTACTTC.

The rearrangement joins TRBV15 to TRBJ2-1; TRBD2 aligns across 8 bases. The CDR3 sequence is 15 residues long. The V segment lost 3 bases and the J segment 11 bases; nucleotides outside the gene matches: 12. From germline, CDR1 is LNHNV and CDR2 YYDKDF (reference sequence). The CDR3 DNA follows: TGTGCCACCAGCAGGGCCACCGGGAGGGTCAGGAAGCAGTTCTTC. This encodes CATSRATGRVRKQFF.

The chain is built from TRBV7-8 and TRBJ2-3, with 9 nucleotides matching TRBD2. This CDR3 is 14 amino acids long. The germline gives CDR1 SGHVS, CDR2 FQNEAQ. With V trimmed by 7 bases and J by 4 bases, 6 bases remained unmatched. CDR3 nucleotide sequence: TGTGCCAGCACCCCTAGCGGGATAGCAGATACGCAGTATTTT. This sequence encodes CASTPSGIADTQYF.

This chain joins TRBV5-1 and TRBJ2-1, with TRBD1 matching 9 bases. V shed 3 bases and J 3 bases; nucleotides not matched to a gene: 4. The germline V gene encodes CDR1 SGHRS and CDR2 YFSETQ. There are 15 residues in the CDR3. Here the CDR3 reads CASSYRDRVYNEQFF. In DNA, the CDR3 is TGCGCCAGCAGCTACCGGGACAGGGTCTACAATGAGCAGTTCTTC.

The chain links TRBV28 to TRBJ1-1; no reliable D call. The CDR3 has 12 residues. The germline V and J ends were trimmed by 2 bases and 11 bases, with 12 bases remaining between them. Per the germline V gene, CDR1 is MDHEN and CDR2 is SYDVKM. CDR3 loop: CASSLSGLGAFF. CDR3 DNA: TGTGCCAGCAGTTTAAGCGGCCTCGGGGCTTTCTTT.

This chain connects TRBV29-1 to TRBJ2-7; TRBD1 might be the D (7 bases). The CDR3 runs 13 residues. The V and J ends lost 5 bases and 2 bases respectively, with 13 bases between them. Germline assignment: CDR1 SQVTM and CDR2 ANQGSEA. The CDR3 nucleotides are TGCAGCGTTCTGGCAGGGGGGACCTACGAGCAGTACTTC. Translation: CSVLAGGTYEQYF.

As for this clone: This same CDR3 is encoded by further DNA sequences in the sample. J is TRBJ2-7 and V is TRBV5-1; 11 nucleotides align to TRBD1. V was pared by 0 bases and J by 3 bases, with 2 bases of the junction left unmatched. This CDR3 has 15 residues. From germline, CDR1 is SGHRS and CDR2 YFSETQ. CDR3 nucleotides: TGCGCCAGCAGCTTGGGGGGACAGGGGGTCTACGAGCAGTACTTC. Amino acid sequence: CASSLGGQGVYEQYF. The variable domain in full, with the rest retrieved from reference TRBV5-1 and TRBJ2-7, is KAGVTQTPRYLIKTRGQQVTLSCSPISGHRSVSWYQQTPGQGLQFLFEYFSETQRNKGNFPGRFSGRQFSNSRSEMNVSTLELGDSALYLCASSLGGQGVYEQYFGPGTRLTVT.

In nucleotides, the CDR3 is TGTGCCAGCAGGACAAACCAAGAGACCCAGTACTTC. It translates to CASRTNQETQYF. The gene calls are TRBV27 and TRBJ2-5, with D uncertain. CDR1 is MNHEY and CDR2 is SMNVEV in the germline V gene (reference sequence). The CDR3 loop spans 12 amino acids. The V and J ends lost 6 bases and 0 bases respectively, with 5 bases between them.

The CDR3 DNA follows: TGTGCCAGTAGTACGGACAGGGGGCGGTTCGAGCAGTACTTC. It is translated as CASSTDRGRFEQYF. V and J are TRBV19 and TRBJ2-7; 11 positions agree with TRBD1. There are 14 residues in the CDR3. The V and J ends lost 4 bases and 6 bases, in that order; junction bases with no gene match: 5. The germline gives CDR1 LNHDA, CDR2 SQIVND (reference sequence).

The chain is built from TRBV7-9 and TRBJ1-3; 7 nucleotides line up with TRBD1. The V gene's germline CDR1 is SEHNR and CDR2 FQNEAQ (reference sequence). The CDR3 is 13 residues long. Unmatched junction bases numbered 13, after V lost 7 bases and J lost 13 bases. As DNA, the CDR3 is TGTGCCAGCATATCTGGCTCCGGGGACAGAATATATTTT. Translation: CASISGSGDRIYF.